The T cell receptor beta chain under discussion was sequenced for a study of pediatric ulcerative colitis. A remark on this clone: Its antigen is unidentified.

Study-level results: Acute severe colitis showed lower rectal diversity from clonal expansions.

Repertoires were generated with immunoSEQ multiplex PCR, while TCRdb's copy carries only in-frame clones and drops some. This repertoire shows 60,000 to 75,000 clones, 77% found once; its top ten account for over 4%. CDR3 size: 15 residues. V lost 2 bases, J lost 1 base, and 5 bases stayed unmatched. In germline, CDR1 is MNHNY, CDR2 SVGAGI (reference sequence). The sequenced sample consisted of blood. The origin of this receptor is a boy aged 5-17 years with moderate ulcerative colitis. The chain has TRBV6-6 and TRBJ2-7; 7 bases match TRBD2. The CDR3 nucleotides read TGTGCCAGCAGTTACGTCTCTAGCGGTTCCTACGAGCAGTACTTC. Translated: CASSYVSSGSYEQYF.